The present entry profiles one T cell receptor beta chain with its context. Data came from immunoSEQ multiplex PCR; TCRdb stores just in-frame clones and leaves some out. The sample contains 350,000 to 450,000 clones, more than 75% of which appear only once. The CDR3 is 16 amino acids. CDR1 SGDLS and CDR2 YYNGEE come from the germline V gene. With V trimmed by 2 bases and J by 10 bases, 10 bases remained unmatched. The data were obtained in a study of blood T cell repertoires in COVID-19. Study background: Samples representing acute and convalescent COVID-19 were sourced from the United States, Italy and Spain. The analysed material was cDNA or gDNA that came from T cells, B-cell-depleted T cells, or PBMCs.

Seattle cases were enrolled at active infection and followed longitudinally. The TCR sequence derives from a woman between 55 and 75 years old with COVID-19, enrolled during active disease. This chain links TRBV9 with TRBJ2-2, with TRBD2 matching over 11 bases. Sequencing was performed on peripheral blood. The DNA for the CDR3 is TGTGCCAGCAGCGTCGTTAGCGGGGGGGCCTTAGTGGAGCTGTTTTTT. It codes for CASSVVSGGALVELFF.